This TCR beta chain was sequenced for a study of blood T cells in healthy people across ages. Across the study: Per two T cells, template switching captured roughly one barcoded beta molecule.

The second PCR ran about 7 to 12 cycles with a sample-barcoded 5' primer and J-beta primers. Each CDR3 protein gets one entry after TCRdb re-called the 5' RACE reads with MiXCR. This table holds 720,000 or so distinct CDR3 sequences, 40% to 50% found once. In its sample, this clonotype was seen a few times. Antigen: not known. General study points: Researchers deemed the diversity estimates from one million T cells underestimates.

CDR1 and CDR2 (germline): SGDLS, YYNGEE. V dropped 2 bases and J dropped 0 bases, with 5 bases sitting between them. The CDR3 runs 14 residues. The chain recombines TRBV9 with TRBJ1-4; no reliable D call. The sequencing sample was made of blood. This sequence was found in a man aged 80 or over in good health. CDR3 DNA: TGTGCCAGCAGCGTCGATACAACTAATGAAAAACTGTTTTTT. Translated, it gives CASSVDTTNEKLFF.